Listed below are T cell receptor beta chains from one sample, sequenced in a study of cytomegalovirus exposure and HLA in healthy donors. Libraries were prepared by immunoSEQ multiplex PCR; TCRdb keeps only in-frame clonotypes and omits some of them. This table has 240,000 or so clones, more than 75% appearing once. Sequencing was performed on PBMCs. The receptors here all came from a woman in her twenties or thirties in good health and CMV-seropositive. The CDR3 runs from the conserved cysteine through the conserved F or W. A D gene is named only where the DNA matches it firmly. A row's size may be missing; if present it is once, few, many or a size class.

TRBV5-1	TRBD2	few	TRBJ2-7	TGCGCCAGCAGCTTGGTTAGCGGGAGGCCGGGGGACGAGCAGTACTTC	CASSLVSGRPGDEQYF
TRBV5-1	NA	NA	TRBJ2-7	TGCGCCAGCAGCTTAAGGGACTCGACCTACGAGCAGTACTTC	CASSLRDSTYEQYF
TRBV13	TRBD2	NA	TRBJ2-5	TGTGCCAGCAGCTCAAGACTAGCGGGAGGGCCCGAGACCCAGTACTTC	CASSSRLAGGPETQYF
TRBV7-9	TRBD1	NA	TRBJ1-1	TGTGCCAGCAGCCCCCACAGACAGGGGGCGAGGAGCCTCACTGAAGCTTTCTTT	CASSPHRQGARSLTEAFF
TRBV13	TRBD1	once	TRBJ1-4	TGTGCCAGCAGCTCCGGGGGGACAGGGGTTGAAAAACTGTTTTTT	CASSSGGTGVEKLFF
TRBV15	TRBD2	NA	TRBJ2-1	TGTGCCACCAGCAGAGGCTACACTAGCGGGGGCTACAATGAGCAGTTCTTC	CATSRGYTSGGYNEQFF
TRBV5-1	TRBD1	NA	TRBJ1-2	TGCGCCAGCAGCTTTTTACAGGGGACTCCCTACGGCTACACCTTC	CASSFLQGTPYGYTF
TRBV4-1	NA	NA	TRBJ1-5	TGCGCCAGCAGCCACGCAGGCGGCAATCAGCCCCAGCATTTT	CASSHAGGNQPQHF
TRBV18	NA	NA	TRBJ2-7	TGTGCCAGCTCACCTAGACCGGAGGGCGAGCAGTACTTC	CASSPRPEGEQYF
TRBV6-5	TRBD1	NA	TRBJ1-2	TGTGCCAGCAGTTACTCACGGGACAGCGTGTACTATGGCTACACCTTC	CASSYSRDSVYYGYTF
TRBV6-1	TRBD1	NA	TRBJ2-5	TGTGCCAGCAGACGGGACAGGGGGCACGAGACCCAGTACTTC	CASRRDRGHETQYF
TRBV6-8	NA	NA	TRBJ2-1	TGTGCCAGCAGTGGTGAGGTCACCTACAATGAGCAGTTCTTC	CASSGEVTYNEQFF
TRBV6-1	TRBD2	few	TRBJ2-2	TGTGCCAGCAGTGATCCTAGCGGGAGGGCCACCGGGGAGCTGTTTTTT	CASSDPSGRATGELFF
TRBV7-7	TRBD2	NA	TRBJ2-2	TGTGCCAGCAGCCCAGCTAGCGGATACAACACCGGGGAGCTGTTTTTT	CASSPASGYNTGELFF
TRBV5-1	TRBD1	NA	TRBJ2-7	TGCGCCAGCAGCTTAGGGACAGAAATGTACGAGCAGTACTTC	CASSLGTEMYEQYF
TRBV6-5	TRBD1	NA	TRBJ1-2	TGTGCCAGCAGAAAAACGGGACAGGGTTATGGCTACACCTTC	CASRKTGQGYGYTF
TRBV5-1	NA	NA	TRBJ2-2	TGCGCCAGCAGCTTTTCAGGCTACACCGGGGAGCTGTTTTTT	CASSFSGYTGELFF
TRBV2	TRBD1	few	TRBJ1-1	TGTGCCAGCAGAGCAGGGGGCGCGGGCACTGAAGCTTTCTTT	CASRAGGAGTEAFF